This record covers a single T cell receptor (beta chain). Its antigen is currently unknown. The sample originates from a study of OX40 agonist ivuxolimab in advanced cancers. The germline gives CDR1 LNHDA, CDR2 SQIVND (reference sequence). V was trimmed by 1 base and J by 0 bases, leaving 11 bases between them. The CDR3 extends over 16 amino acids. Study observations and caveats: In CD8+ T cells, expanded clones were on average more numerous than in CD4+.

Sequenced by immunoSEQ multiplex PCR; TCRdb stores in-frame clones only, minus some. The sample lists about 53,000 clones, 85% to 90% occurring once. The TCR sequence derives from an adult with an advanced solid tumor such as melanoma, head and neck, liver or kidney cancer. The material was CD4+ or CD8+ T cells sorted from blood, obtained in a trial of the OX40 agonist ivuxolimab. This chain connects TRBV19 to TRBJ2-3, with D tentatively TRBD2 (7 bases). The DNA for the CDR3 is TGTGCCAGTAGTATAGGAGGGAGGGGGAGCACAGATACGCAGTATTTT. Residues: CASSIGGRGSTDTQYF.